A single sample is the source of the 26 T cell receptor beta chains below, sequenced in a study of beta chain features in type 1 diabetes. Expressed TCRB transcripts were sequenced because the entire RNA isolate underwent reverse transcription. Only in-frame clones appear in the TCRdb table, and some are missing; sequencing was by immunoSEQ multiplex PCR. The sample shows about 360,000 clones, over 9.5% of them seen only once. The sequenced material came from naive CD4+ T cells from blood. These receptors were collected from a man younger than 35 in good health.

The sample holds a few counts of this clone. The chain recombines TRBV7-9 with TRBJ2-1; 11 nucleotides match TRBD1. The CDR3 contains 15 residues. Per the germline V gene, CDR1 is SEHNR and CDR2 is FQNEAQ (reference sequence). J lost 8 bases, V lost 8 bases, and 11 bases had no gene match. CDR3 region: CASASGTGGPDEQFF. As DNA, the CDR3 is TGTGCCAGCGCGTCCGGGACAGGGGGGCCGGATGAGCAGTTCTTC.

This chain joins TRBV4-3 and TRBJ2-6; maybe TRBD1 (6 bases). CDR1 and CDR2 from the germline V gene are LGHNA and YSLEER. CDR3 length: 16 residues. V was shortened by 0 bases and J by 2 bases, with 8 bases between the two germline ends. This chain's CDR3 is CASSQDEGAGANVLTF. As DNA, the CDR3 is TGCGCCAGCAGCCAAGATGAGGGGGCTGGGGCCAACGTCCTGACTTTC.

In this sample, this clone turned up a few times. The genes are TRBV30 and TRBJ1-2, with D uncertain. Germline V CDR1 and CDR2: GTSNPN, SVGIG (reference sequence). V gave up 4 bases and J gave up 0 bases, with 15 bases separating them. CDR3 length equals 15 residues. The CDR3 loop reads CAWNARHRTNYGYTF. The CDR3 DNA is TGTGCCTGGAATGCCCGACACCGAACTAACTATGGCTACACCTTC.

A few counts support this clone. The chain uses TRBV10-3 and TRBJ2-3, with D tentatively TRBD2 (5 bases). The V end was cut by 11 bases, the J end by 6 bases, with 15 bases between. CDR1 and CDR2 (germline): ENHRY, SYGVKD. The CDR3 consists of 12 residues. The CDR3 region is CALSSDSDTQYF. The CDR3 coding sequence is TGTGCCTTATCATCGGACTCGGATACGCAGTATTTT.

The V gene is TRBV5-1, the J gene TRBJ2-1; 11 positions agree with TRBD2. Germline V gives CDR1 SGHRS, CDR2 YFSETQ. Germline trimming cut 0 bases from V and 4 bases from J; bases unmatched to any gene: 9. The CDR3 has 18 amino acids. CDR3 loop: CASSLVPSGRPPYNEQFF. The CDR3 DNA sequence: TGCGCCAGCAGCTTGGTTCCTAGCGGGAGGCCCCCGTACAATGAGCAGTTCTTC.

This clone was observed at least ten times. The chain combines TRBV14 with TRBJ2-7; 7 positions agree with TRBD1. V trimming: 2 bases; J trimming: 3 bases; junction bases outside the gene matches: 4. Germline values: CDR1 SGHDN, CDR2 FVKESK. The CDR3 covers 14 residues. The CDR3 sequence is CASSQRQGGYEQYF. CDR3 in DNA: TGTGCCAGCAGCCAACGACAGGGTGGCTACGAGCAGTACTTC.

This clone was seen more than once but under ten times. The CDR3 region has the DNA TGTGCCAGCAGCTTAGCCAGGCCCCCTAATGAGCAGTTCTTC. Translated, it gives CASSLARPPNEQFF. The V call is TRBV7-2, the J call TRBJ2-1; D gene ambiguous. Germline V gives CDR1 SGHTA, CDR2 FQGNSA. V was shortened by 0 bases and J by 7 bases, with 10 bases between the two germline ends. This CDR3 has 14 amino acids.

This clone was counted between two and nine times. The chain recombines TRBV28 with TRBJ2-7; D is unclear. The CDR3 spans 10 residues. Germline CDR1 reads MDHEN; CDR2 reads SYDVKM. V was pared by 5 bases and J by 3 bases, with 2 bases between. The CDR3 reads CASSLYEQYF. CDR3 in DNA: TGTGCCAGCAGTCTCTACGAGCAGTACTTC.

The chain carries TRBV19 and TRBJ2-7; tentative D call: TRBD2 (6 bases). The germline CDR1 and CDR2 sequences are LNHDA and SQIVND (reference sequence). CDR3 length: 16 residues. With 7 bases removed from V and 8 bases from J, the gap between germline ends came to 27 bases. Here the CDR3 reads CASTLVGEGTSAKQYF. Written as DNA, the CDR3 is TGTGCCAGTACCCTCGTGGGGGAAGGGACTTCGGCGAAGCAGTACTTC.

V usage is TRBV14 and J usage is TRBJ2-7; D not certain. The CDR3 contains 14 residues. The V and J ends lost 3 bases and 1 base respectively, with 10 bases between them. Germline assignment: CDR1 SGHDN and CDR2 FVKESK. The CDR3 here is CASSQPPVSYEQYF. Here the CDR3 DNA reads TGTGCCAGCAGCCAGCCCCCGGTATCCTACGAGCAGTACTTC. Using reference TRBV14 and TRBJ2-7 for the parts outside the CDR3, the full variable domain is EAGVTQFPSHSVIEKGQTVTLRCDPISGHDNLYWYRRVMGKEIKFLLHFVKESKQDESGMPNNRFLAERTGGTYSTLKVQPAELEDSGVYFCASSQPPVSYEQYFGPGTRLTVT.

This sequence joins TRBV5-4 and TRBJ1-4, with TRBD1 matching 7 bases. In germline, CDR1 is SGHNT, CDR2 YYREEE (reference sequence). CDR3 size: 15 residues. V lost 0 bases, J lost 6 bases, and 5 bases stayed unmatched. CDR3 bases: TGTGCCAGCAGCTTGGAGACAGGGTTGGATGAAAAACTGTTTTTT. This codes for CASSLETGLDEKLFF.

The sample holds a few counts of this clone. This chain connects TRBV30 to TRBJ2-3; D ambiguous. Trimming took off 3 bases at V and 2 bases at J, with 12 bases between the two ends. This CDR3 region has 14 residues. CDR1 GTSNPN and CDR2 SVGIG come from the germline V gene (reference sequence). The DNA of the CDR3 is TGTGCCTGGAGCACCGATAGCTCCACAGATACGCAGTATTTT. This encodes CAWSTDSSTDTQYF.

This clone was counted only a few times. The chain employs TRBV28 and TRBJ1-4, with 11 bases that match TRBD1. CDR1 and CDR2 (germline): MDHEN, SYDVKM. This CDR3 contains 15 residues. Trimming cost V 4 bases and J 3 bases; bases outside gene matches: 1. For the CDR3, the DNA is TGTGCCAGCAGTTGGGGACAGGGGGCTAATGAAAAACTGTTTTTT. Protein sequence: CASSWGQGANEKLFF.

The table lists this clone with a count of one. CDR3 amino acids: CAWATGVKNTEAFF. The CDR3 DNA sequence: TGTGCCTGGGCGACGGGGGTAAAGAACACTGAAGCTTTCTTT. The rearrangement joins TRBV30 to TRBJ1-1, with D possibly TRBD1 on 5 matching bases. With 5 bases removed from V and 1 base from J, the gap between germline ends came to 14 bases. Looked up from germline, CDR1 is GTSNPN and CDR2 is SVGIG (reference sequence). The CDR3 loop spans 14 amino acids.

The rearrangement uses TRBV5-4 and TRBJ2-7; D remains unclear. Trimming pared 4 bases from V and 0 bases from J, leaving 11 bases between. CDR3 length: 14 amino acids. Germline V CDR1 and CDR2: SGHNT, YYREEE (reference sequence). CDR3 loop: CASSTPTNSYEQYF. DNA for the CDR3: TGTGCCAGCAGCACCCCAACTAACTCCTACGAGCAGTACTTC. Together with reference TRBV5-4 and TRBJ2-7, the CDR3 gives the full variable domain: ETGVTQSPTHLIKTRGQQVTLRCSSQSGHNTVSWYQQALGQGPQFIFQYYREEENGRGNFPPRFSGLQFPNYSSELNVNALELDDSALYLCASSTPTNSYEQYFGPGTRLTVT.

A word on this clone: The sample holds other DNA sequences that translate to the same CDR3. The CDR3 sequence: CASSLGGSGSYNEQFF. The CDR3 DNA reads as TGTGCCAGCAGCTTAGGGGGTAGCGGGAGTTACAATGAGCAGTTCTTC. This chain connects TRBV7-2 to TRBJ2-1, with 9 bases aligning to TRBD2. V trimming: 1 base; J trimming: 4 bases; junction bases outside the gene matches: 5. This CDR3 comprises 16 residues. Per the germline V gene, CDR1 is SGHTA and CDR2 is FQGNSA.

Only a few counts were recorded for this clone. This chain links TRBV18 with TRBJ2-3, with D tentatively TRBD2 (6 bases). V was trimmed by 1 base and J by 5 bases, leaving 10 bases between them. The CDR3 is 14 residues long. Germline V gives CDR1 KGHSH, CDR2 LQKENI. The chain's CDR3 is CASSPREGGDTQYF. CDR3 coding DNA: TGTGCCAGCTCACCACGAGAGGGAGGAGATACGCAGTATTTT.

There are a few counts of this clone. The CDR3 region has the DNA TGTGCCAGCAGCCAAGATACTAAGGGGGGGAGAACTGAAGCTTTCTTT. Protein product: CASSQDTKGGRTEAFF. This chain uses TRBV4-2 with TRBJ1-1, with D perhaps TRBD1 (6 bases). V dropped 0 bases and J dropped 5 bases, with 16 bases sitting between them. This CDR3 spans 16 amino acids. CDR1 and CDR2 (germline): LGHNA, YNFKEQ.

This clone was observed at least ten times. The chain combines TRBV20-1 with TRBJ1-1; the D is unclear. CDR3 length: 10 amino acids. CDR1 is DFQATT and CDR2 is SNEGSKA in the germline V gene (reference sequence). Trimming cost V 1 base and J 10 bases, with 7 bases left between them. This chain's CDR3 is CSARGHLAFF. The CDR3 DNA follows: TGCAGTGCTAGAGGGCATCTAGCTTTCTTT.

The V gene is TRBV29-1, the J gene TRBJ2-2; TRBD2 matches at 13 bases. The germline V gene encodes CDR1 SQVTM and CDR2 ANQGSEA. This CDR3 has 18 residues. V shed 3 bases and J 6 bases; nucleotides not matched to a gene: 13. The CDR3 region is CSVDLSGTSGDVAGELFF. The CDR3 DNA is TGCAGCGTTGATTTGTCCGGGACTAGCGGGGATGTCGCCGGGGAGCTGTTTTTT.

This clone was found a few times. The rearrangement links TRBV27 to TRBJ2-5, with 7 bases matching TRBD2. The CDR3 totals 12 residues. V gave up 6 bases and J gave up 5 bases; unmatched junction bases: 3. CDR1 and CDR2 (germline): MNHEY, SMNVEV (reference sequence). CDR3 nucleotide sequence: TGTGCCAGCAGAGCGGGATGGGAGACCCAGTACTTC. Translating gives CASRAGWETQYF.

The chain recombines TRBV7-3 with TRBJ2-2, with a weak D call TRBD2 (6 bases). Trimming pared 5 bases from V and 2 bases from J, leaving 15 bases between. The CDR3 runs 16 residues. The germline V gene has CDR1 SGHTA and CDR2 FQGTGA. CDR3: CASSAGRMLNTGELFF. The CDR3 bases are TGTGCCAGCAGCGCGGGACGGATGCTTAACACCGGGGAGCTGTTTTTT.

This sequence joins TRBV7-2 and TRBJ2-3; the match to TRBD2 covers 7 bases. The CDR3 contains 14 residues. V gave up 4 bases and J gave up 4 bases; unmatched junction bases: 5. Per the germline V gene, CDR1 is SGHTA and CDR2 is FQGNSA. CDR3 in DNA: TGTGCCAGCAGCTGGGGCGGGAGACCAGATACGCAGTATTTT. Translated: CASSWGGRPDTQYF.

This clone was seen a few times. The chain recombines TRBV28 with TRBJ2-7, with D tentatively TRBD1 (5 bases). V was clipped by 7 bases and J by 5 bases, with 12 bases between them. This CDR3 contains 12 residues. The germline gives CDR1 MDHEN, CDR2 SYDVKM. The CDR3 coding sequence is TGTGCCAGCACCAAGCTCAGGGACGAGCAGTACTTC. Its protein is CASTKLRDEQYF.

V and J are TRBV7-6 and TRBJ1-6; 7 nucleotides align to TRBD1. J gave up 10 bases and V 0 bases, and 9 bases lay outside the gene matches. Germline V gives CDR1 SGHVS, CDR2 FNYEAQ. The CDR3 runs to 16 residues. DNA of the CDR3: TGTGCCAGCAGCTTAGCGACGCAGGGGGTCGGATCACCCCTCCACTTT. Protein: CASSLATQGVGSPLHF.

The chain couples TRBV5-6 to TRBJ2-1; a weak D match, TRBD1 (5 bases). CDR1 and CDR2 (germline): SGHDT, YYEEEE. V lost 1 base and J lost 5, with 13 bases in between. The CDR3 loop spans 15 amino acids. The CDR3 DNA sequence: TGTGCCAGCAGCTTGTGGACGACAGCCAACAATGAGCAGTTCTTC. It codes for CASSLWTTANNEQFF.